The table lists the clone carrying this TCR beta chain with a few counts. Its specificity is unknown. Generated by immunoSEQ multiplex PCR, the TCRdb table keeps only in-frame clones and is missing some. The data show about 94,000 clones, 85% seen once. This sample was included in a study of T cell responses to AZD1222 COVID-19 vaccine. Study conclusions and caveats: White British people made up most donors, females outnumbered males, and clonal diversity was possibly underestimated.

The sequence derives from an adult who received the AZD1222 COVID-19 vaccine. The source material was peripheral blood, sampled 28 days after the second AZD1222 dose.

The CDR3 region has the DNA TGTGCCAGCAGCCCCAGTGGCGGGAGGGCCGGCAATGAGCAGTTCTTC. It is translated as CASSPSGGRAGNEQFF. The rearrangement links TRBV7-2 to TRBJ2-1; 9 nucleotides line up with TRBD2. The CDR3 runs to 16 residues. Germline V gene sequence: CDR1 SGHTA, CDR2 FQGNSA. V gave up 5 bases and J gave up 6 bases; unmatched junction bases: 11.